This TCR beta chain was sequenced for a study of T cell responses to AZD1222 COVID-19 vaccine. Across the study: It was second doses at about 4 or about 12 weeks that were pooled. Whole-study results and caveats: Repertoire sampling happened only post peak T cell response. Donors, mostly white British, included more females; clonal diversity was possibly underestimated.

The CDR3 length is 12 residues. Trimming cost V 8 bases and J 5 bases; bases outside gene matches: 5. Germline-derived CDR1 and CDR2 are MNHEY and SVGAGI. This clone appeared once. The antigen remains undetermined. Clones were sequenced by immunoSEQ multiplex PCR, and TCRdb holds only the in-frame ones, with some missing. This repertoire shows around 110,000 clones, around 90% found once; its top ten account for under 7%. This sequence originates from an adult in good health. The material sequenced was peripheral blood, taken on day 0 of AZD1222 vaccination. This rearrangement joins TRBV6-5 to TRBJ1-1; 7 positions agree with TRBD1. The CDR3 coding sequence is TGTGCCAGCGGGCAGGGGGGTACTGAAGCTTTCTTT. Translated, it gives CASGQGGTEAFF.